The 9 T cell receptor beta chains given below trace back to one sample, sequenced in a study of shared clonotypes between healthy human individuals. The repertoire was sequenced with immunoSEQ multiplex PCR; TCRdb's copy has only in-frame clones and lacks some. The sample contains 2 million to 2.5 million clones, less than 95% of which appear only once. Sequencing was carried out using naive CD4+ T cells from PBMCs. The subset denotes: CD45RA+ positively selected. These receptor sequences come from a man aged 18 to 29 in good health. Some clones in this sample may be carry-over from other donors' samples.

This sequence joins TRBV28 and TRBJ2-1; the D is unclear. Germline CDR1 reads MDHEN; CDR2 reads SYDVKM. The CDR3 covers 15 residues. Trimming removed 3 bases from V and 0 bases from J, with 9 bases in between. The CDR3 region has the DNA TGTGCCAGCAGTTTTTCAAGCGACTCCTACAATGAGCAGTTCTTC. Translated, it gives CASSFSSDSYNEQFF.

The rearrangement links TRBV27 to TRBJ1-5; D is undetermined. V was cut by 4 bases and J by 0 bases, with 7 bases left in between. Germline assignment: CDR1 MNHEY and CDR2 SMNVEV (reference sequence). The CDR3 has 14 residues. CDR3 sequence reads: CASSSTLSNQPQHF. CDR3 coding DNA: TGTGCCAGCAGTTCCACCCTTAGCAATCAGCCCCAGCATTTT.

The V call is TRBV20-1, the J call TRBJ2-5; D remains unclear. Trimming shortened V by 4 bases and J by 5 bases, and 8 bases separated the two germline ends. Germline V gene sequence: CDR1 DFQATT, CDR2 SNEGSKA (reference sequence). The CDR3 is 11 residues long. CDR3 DNA sequence: TGCAGTGCTACCGCTTATGAGACCCAGTACTTC. Translating gives CSATAYETQYF.

The V and J genes are TRBV19 and TRBJ2-5; D gene ambiguous. The CDR3 is 15 residues long. Trimming removed 0 bases from V and 1 base from J, with 9 bases in between. CDR1 LNHDA and CDR2 SQIVND come from the germline V gene (reference sequence). This CDR3 is CASSIDIGSQETQYF. The CDR3 DNA follows: TGTGCCAGTAGTATAGATATCGGCAGCCAAGAGACCCAGTACTTC.

This clone was seen a single time. Other DNA sequences in the sample encode the same CDR3. This sequence joins TRBV2 and TRBJ2-2; a possible D gene is TRBD1 (5 bases). CDR3 size: 13 residues. Germline V gives CDR1 SNHLY, CDR2 FYNNEI. Trimming took 8 bases from V and 5 from J, leaving 12 bases between them. Written as DNA, the CDR3 is TGTGCCAGCTCGCAGGGCGGAACCGGGGAGCTGTTTTTT. Translated, it gives CASSQGGTGELFF.

V usage is TRBV10-3 and J usage is TRBJ2-5, with 7 bases lining up with TRBD2. V shed 4 bases, J shed 0 bases, and the junction held 2 bases outside the gene matches. CDR3 size: 14 residues. Germline V gives CDR1 ENHRY, CDR2 SYGVKD. The CDR3 region has the DNA TGTGCCATCAGTGGGGAGGGGTACCAAGAGACCCAGTACTTC. Residues: CAISGEGYQETQYF.

This rearrangement joins TRBV19 to TRBJ2-1, with D perhaps TRBD2 (6 bases). CDR1 is LNHDA and CDR2 is SQIVND in the germline V gene (reference sequence). The CDR3 is 15 residues long. Trimming removed 6 bases from V and 10 bases from J, with 22 bases in between. This CDR3 is CASRQREWPFMEQFF. The DNA for the CDR3 is TGTGCCAGTAGGCAACGGGAGTGGCCATTTATGGAGCAGTTCTTC.

This sequence joins TRBV5-4 and TRBJ2-7; 16 nucleotides match TRBD2. The CDR3 has 15 residues. Germline CDR1 reads SGHNT; CDR2 reads YYREEE (reference sequence). Trimming at V came to 4 bases and at J to 6 bases, leaving 4 bases not matched to a gene. The CDR3, as DNA: TGTGCCAGCAGCCCCGGGACTAGCGGGAGGGGCGAGCAGTACTTC. Translated: CASSPGTSGRGEQYF. The entire variable domain, with the rest obtained from reference TRBV5-4 and TRBJ2-7, is as follows: ETGVTQSPTHLIKTRGQQVTLRCSSQSGHNTVSWYQQALGQGPQFIFQYYREEENGRGNFPPRFSGLQFPNYSSELNVNALELDDSALYLCASSPGTSGRGEQYFGPGTRLTVT.

The J gene is TRBJ2-5, the V gene TRBV27; no firm D call. The V and J ends lost 8 bases and 2 bases respectively, with 9 bases between them. Per germline, CDR1 MNHEY and CDR2 SMNVEV (reference sequence). This CDR3 contains 12 residues. The CDR3 region is CASGFLQETQYF. CDR3 sequence (DNA): TGTGCCAGCGGGTTTCTTCAAGAGACCCAGTACTTC.